This record covers a single T cell receptor beta chain. Its antigen is unidentified. Other DNA sequences within the sample encode an identical CDR3. CDR3 length: 15 residues. V lost 4 bases, J lost 8 bases, and 9 bases stayed unmatched. The germline gives CDR1 MDHEN, CDR2 SYDVKM. The data were taken from a study of cytomegalovirus exposure and HLA in healthy donors. General study results and limits: Later analysis placed DRB1 highest and HLA-C lowest in TCR association rates, which differed by HLA locus. As was reported, the HLA-A and HLA-B alleles of most subjects were accurately predicted from TCR beta sequences. Common viral pathogens were later found to be apparently linked to several of the most significant clusters. The classifier reportedly diagnosed cytomegalovirus status with high sensitivity and specificity.

Use of 60 Vbeta and 13 Jbeta primers characterized the PCR. Sequencing used immunoSEQ multiplex PCR; TCRdb keeps in-frame clones, though not all of them. Found here are under 200,000 clones, about 79% of them singletons; the top ten hold 11% to 15%. The origin of this receptor is a man over 45 in good health and CMV-seropositive. The sample consisted of PBMCs. V gene TRBV28 combines with J gene TRBJ1-4; 8 nucleotides align to TRBD1. CDR3 sequence (DNA): TGTGCCAGCAGTTCCGACAGGGGTTTGGAAGAAAAACTGTTTTTT. Residues: CASSSDRGLEEKLFF.